These T cell receptor beta chains were read from a single sample in a study of T cells after yellow fever vaccination. TCRdb reprocessed the 5' RACE reads via MiXCR and lists one record per CDR3 protein. The table has 46,000 or so distinct CDR3 sequences, around 6.5% seen once; the top ten hold about 9.4%. This specimen was PBMCs, either bulk or a sorted T-cell subset (CD4+, CD8+, memory, or dextramer-sorted; not recorded which), taken 45 days after the yellow fever booster vaccination. Source of these receptors: a man aged 30 to 39 who received the YFV17D yellow fever vaccine. Each CDR3 is given with its conserved first and last residue. A D gene is named only where the DNA matches it firmly.

V gene: TRBV5-1; J gene: TRBJ2-2; D gene: -; CDR3 protein: CASSPENTGELFF
V gene: TRBV6-5; J gene: TRBJ2-4; D gene: -; CDR3 protein: CASSYEGGLAGAKNIQYF
V gene: TRBV29-1; J gene: TRBJ2-1; D gene: -; CDR3 protein: CSVHSDQLEHYNEQFF
V gene: TRBV11-2; J gene: TRBJ1-1; D gene: -; CDR3 protein: CWFGEGKNTEAFF
V gene: TRBV24-1; J gene: TRBJ2-1; D gene: -; CDR3 protein: CATSTRDEQFF
V gene: TRBV6-5; J gene: TRBJ2-7; D gene: TRBD1; CDR3 protein: CASSYSFRTGVFYEQYF
V gene: TRBV7-2; J gene: TRBJ2-1; D gene: TRBD2; CDR3 protein: CASSLAGTSGSNEQFF
V gene: TRBV19; J gene: TRBJ2-1; D gene: TRBD1; CDR3 protein: CASSIRGLGGTGAYNEQFF
V gene: TRBV7-2; J gene: TRBJ2-1; D gene: -; CDR3 protein: CASSLGIAAYNEQFF
V gene: TRBV6-2/TRBV6-3; J gene: TRBJ2-1; D gene: -; CDR3 protein: CASSYPNEQFF
V gene: TRBV18; J gene: TRBJ1-1; D gene: TRBD1; CDR3 protein: CASSRDRLNTEAFF
V gene: TRBV4-2; J gene: TRBJ2-7; D gene: -; CDR3 protein: CASSQGQGASSYEQYF
V gene: TRBV19; J gene: TRBJ1-5; D gene: -; CDR3 protein: CASSLERDQPQHF
V gene: TRBV7-9; J gene: TRBJ2-7; D gene: -; CDR3 protein: CASSARGYEQYF
V gene: TRBV20-1; J gene: TRBJ1-5; D gene: -; CDR3 protein: CSARDLGNSNQPQHF
V gene: TRBV2; J gene: TRBJ2-2; D gene: -; CDR3 protein: CASSVLDKLLF
V gene: TRBV3-1; J gene: TRBJ2-7; D gene: -; CDR3 protein: CASSQDLLAGFYEQYF
V gene: TRBV16; J gene: TRBJ1-3; D gene: -; CDR3 protein: CASSPVSTGVSGNTIYF
V gene: TRBV12-3/TRBV12-4; J gene: TRBJ2-5; D gene: -; CDR3 protein: CATAVGGGRGTQYF
V gene: TRBV12-3/TRBV12-4; J gene: TRBJ1-2; D gene: -; CDR3 protein: CASSLGSGGYTF